The 3 T cell receptor beta chains in this list originate from one sample, sequenced in a study of tumor-infiltrating lymphocytes in primary liver carcinoma. Unsorted bulk tissue (roughly 18-32 mg) underwent RNA and DNA co-extraction. Production of TCR beta cDNA used roughly 500 ng total RNA together with a constant-region primer. Nested multiplex PCR, run for three rounds with slightly modified ARM-PCR, yielded TCR beta libraries. With TRBV1-TRBV30 forward primers and a C-beta reverse primer, the first two PCR rounds were run for around 11 cycles each. TCRdb used MiXCR to reprocess the multiplex PCR reads, holding one entry per CDR3 protein. The table has tens of thousands of distinct CDR3 sequences, 70% to 75% seen once. Sequencing was done on a sample of liver tumor tissue from sampling region 4. Stated subset: tumor region T4, right-lateral pole. The receptor set was obtained from a woman between 55 and 75 years old with primary liver carcinoma and hepatitis B virus infection.

This clonotype came up a few times. This chain joins TRBV20-1 and TRBJ2-2; 10 positions agree with TRBD2. Germline V gene sequence: CDR1 DFQATT, CDR2 SNEGSKA (reference sequence). CDR3 length equals 17 residues. Trimming took 0 bases from V and 5 from J; bases not matched to a gene: 9. This CDR3 is CSARDAEAGGWTGELFF. The CDR3 DNA follows: TGCAGTGCTAGAGACGCGGAAGCGGGAGGGTGGACCGGGGAGCTGTTTTTT.

A word on this clonotype: This is likely a read error, given that the CDR3 carries no conserved phenylalanine or tryptophan at its end. No DNA is shown, since the ends of the CDR3 on it are uncertain; the CDR3 is the one TCRdb lists. The rearrangement links TRBV6-6 to TRBJ2-1. The CDR3 spans 12 amino acids, including both terminal residues. The germline V gene has CDR1 MNHNY and CDR2 SVGAGI (reference sequence). The CDR3 reads CASSYSAAERFI.

A word on this clonotype: This clone may be a read error of a much larger clone one base away. The chain couples TRBV7-9 to TRBJ2-3; no clear D gene. The germline V and J ends were trimmed by 3 bases and 2 bases, with 12 bases remaining between them. The germline V gene encodes CDR1 SEHNR and CDR2 FQNEAQ (reference sequence). The CDR3 consists of 15 residues. The CDR3 bases are TGTGCCAGCAGCTTGGGAAAGGGTCCCACAGATACGCAGTATTTT. It specifies CASSLGKGPTDTQYF.